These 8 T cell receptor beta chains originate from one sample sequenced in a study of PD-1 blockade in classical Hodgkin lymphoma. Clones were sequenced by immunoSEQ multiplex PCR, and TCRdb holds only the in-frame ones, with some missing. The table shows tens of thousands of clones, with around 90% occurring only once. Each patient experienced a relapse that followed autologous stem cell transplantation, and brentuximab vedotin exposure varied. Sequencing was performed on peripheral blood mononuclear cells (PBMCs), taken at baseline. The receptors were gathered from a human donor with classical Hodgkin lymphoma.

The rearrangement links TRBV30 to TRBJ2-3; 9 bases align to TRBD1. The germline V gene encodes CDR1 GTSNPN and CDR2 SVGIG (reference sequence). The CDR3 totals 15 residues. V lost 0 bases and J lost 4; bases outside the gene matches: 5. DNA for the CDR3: TGTGCCTGGAGTGTACCGGGACAGGGATCAGATACGCAGTATTTT. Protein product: CAWSVPGQGSDTQYF. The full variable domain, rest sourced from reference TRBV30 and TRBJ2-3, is SQTIHQWPATLVQPVGSPLSLECTVEGTSNPNLYWYRQAAGRGLQLLFYSVGIGQISSEVPQNLSASRPQDRQFILSSKKLLLSDSGFYLCAWSVPGQGSDTQYFGPGTRLTVL.

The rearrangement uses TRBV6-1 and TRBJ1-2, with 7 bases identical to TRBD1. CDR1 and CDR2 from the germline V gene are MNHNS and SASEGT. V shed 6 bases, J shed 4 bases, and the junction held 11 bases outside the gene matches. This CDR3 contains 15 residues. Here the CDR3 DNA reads TGTGCCAGCAGCGGAGACAGGGTTGGCCGCTATGGCTACACCTTC. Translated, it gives CASSGDRVGRYGYTF.

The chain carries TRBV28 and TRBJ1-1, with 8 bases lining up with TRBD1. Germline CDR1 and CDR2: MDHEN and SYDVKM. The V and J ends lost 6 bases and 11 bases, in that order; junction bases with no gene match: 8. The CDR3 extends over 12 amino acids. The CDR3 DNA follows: TGTGCCAGCAGCCGAGGACAGGGAGGGGCTTTCTTT. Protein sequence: CASSRGQGGAFF.

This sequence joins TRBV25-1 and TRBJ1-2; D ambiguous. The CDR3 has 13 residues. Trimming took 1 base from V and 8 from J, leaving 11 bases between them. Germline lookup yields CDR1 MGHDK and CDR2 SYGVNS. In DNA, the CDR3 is TGTGCCAGCAGTGAATGGGGTGGGGTGGGCTACACCTTC. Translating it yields CASSEWGGVGYTF.

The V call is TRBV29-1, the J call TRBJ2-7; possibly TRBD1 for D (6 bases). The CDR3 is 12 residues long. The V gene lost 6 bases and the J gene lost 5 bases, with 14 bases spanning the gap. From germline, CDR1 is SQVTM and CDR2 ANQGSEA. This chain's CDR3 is CSVVGDTHEQYF. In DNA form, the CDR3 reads TGCAGCGTCGTGGGGGACACCCACGAGCAGTACTTC.

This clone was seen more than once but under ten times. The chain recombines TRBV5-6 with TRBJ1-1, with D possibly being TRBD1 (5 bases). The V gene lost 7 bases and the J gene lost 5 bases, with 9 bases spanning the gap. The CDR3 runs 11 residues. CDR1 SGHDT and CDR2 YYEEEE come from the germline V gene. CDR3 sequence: CASGEGTEAFF. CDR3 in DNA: TGTGCCAGCGGGGAGGGGACTGAAGCTTTCTTT.

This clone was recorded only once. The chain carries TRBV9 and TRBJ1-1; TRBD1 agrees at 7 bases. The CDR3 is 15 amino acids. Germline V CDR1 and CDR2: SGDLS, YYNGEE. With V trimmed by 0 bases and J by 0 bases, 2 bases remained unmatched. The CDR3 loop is CASSVAQGVNTEAFF. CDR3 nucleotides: TGTGCCAGCAGCGTAGCGCAGGGGGTGAACACTGAAGCTTTCTTT.

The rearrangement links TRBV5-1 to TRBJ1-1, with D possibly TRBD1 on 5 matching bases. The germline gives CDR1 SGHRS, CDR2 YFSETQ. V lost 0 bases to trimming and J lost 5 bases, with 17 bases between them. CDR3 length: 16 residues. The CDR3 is CASSLDPSRGGTEAFF. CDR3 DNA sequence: TGCGCCAGCAGCTTGGACCCATCACGGGGCGGAACTGAAGCTTTCTTT.